This T cell receptor beta chain appears in the sequencing data of a study of tissue T cells after allogeneic stem cell transplantation. Study summary: Graft-versus-host disease patients received grafts, four unmodified and three CD34-selected to deplete T cells. The study's findings and limits: Motif-based clustering found tissue-specific repertoire signatures shared across patients, though few clones were shared.

This table comes from immunoSEQ multiplex PCR, and its TCRdb copy is limited to in-frame clones, with some not included. The repertoire consists of around 3,000 clones, with 55% to 65% occurring once and the leading ten covering roughly a sixth. By share, this clone counts as large (0.1 to 1%). Its target is not known. The length of the CDR3 is 12 residues. Between the trimmed V and J ends, which lost 2 bases and 7 bases, there was a span of 8 bases. Germline V CDR1 and CDR2: LGHDT, YNNKEL (reference sequence). Steroid-refractory graft-versus-host disease after allogeneic hematopoietic cell transplant qualified adults for prospective research-autopsy enrollment.

The material was ascending colon tissue, obtained at autopsy. The chain combines TRBV3-1 (or the pseudogene TRBV3-2) with TRBJ1-1; D is possibly TRBD1 (5 bases). This receptor was obtained from an older male patient with steroid-refractory graft-versus-host disease after an allogeneic stem cell transplant. A share of the T cells may be of graft donor origin. CDR3 loop: CASSQQGREAFF. The CDR3 DNA sequence: TGTGCCAGCAGCCAACAGGGTCGTGAAGCTTTCTTT.